Ten or more counts support the clone carrying this T cell receptor (beta chain). What it binds is not known. Amplification of TCR beta CDR3 regions was performed using RNA transcripts as template. Researchers ran a first-round RT-PCR on the TCR CDR3 using the HTBI primer set. TCRdb called the multiplex PCR reads again in MiXCR, with one record for every CDR3 protein. The table lists around 690,000 distinct CDR3 sequences, roughly 17% of them singletons. The definition of stable Graves' hyperthyroidism was no ophthalmopathy progression within 18 months. The sample originates from a study of T cells in Graves' hyperthyroidism and ophthalmopathy. Background on the study: Before treatment of any kind, peripheral blood was taken at initial diagnosis.

CDR1 and CDR2 from the germline V gene are DFQATT and SNEGSKA (reference sequence). This CDR3 is built from 15 residues. V gave up 3 bases and J gave up 6 bases; unmatched junction bases: 13. Findings of the study overall: Clonotypes that were expanded in thyroid above 0.001 mostly appeared in blood too.

The TCR was taken from a man aged 45-65 years with Graves' hyperthyroidism. This sequence joins TRBV20-1 and TRBJ2-5; 7 positions agree with TRBD2. The sequenced sample consisted of blood. This chain's CDR3 is CSARVLKAGTKTQYF. CDR3 in DNA: TGCAGTGCTAGGGTTTTAAAAGCGGGAACGAAGACCCAGTACTTC.